The rows below give T cell receptor beta chains drawn from one sample of a study of blood T cell repertoires in COVID-19. Measured with immunoSEQ multiplex PCR; TCRdb has only the in-frame clones, and not every one. The table shows 300,000 to 400,000 clones, with 85% to 95% occurring only once. The sequencing sample was made of PBMCs or T cells enriched from blood (not recorded which). The source is a woman in her thirties who had been exposed to COVID-19. The CDR3 runs from the conserved cysteine through the conserved F or W. D genes are given only for firm matches. A row's size may be missing; if present it is once, few, many or a size class.

abundance: .
j_gene: TRBJ1-6
d_gene: TRBD1
v_gene: TRBV25-1
CDR3aa: CASSGGQTPLHF
CDR3nt: TGTGCCAGCAGTGGGGGACAGACACCCCTCCACTTT

abundance: .
j_gene: TRBJ1-2
d_gene: .
v_gene: TRBV5-1
CDR3aa: CASSLRTGTYGYTF
CDR3nt: TGCGCCAGCAGCTTGAGAACAGGGACCTATGGCTACACCTTC

abundance: .
j_gene: TRBJ1-2
d_gene: .
v_gene: TRBV7-9
CDR3aa: CASSLGGGEANYGYTF
CDR3nt: TGTGCCAGCAGCTTAGGCGGAGGGGAGGCTAACTATGGCTACACCTTC

abundance: .
j_gene: TRBJ1-2
d_gene: .
v_gene: TRBV5-6
CDR3aa: CASSLERHGGGYTF
CDR3nt: TGTGCCAGCAGCTTGGAAAGACATGGGGGCGGCTACACCTTC

abundance: .
j_gene: TRBJ2-5
d_gene: .
v_gene: TRBV7-9
CDR3aa: CASGLLSGETQYF
CDR3nt: TGTGCCAGCGGCTTACTTTCGGGGGAGACCCAGTACTTC

abundance: .
j_gene: TRBJ1-1
d_gene: .
v_gene: TRBV4-1
CDR3aa: CASRRGSMNTEAFF
CDR3nt: TGCGCCAGCAGGCGCGGGAGCATGAACACTGAAGCTTTCTTT

abundance: .
j_gene: TRBJ1-1
d_gene: .
v_gene: TRBV19
CDR3aa: CASSPTYRAEAFF
CDR3nt: TGTGCCAGTAGTCCCACCTACAGGGCTGAAGCTTTCTTT

abundance: few
j_gene: TRBJ1-1
d_gene: .
v_gene: TRBV9
CDR3aa: CASSSSGYTEAFF
CDR3nt: TGTGCCAGCAGCTCCTCAGGGTACACTGAAGCTTTCTTT

abundance: .
j_gene: TRBJ1-2
d_gene: .
v_gene: TRBV4-3
CDR3aa: CASSQDRGDPGYTF
CDR3nt: TGCGCCAGCAGCCAAGATCGGGGGGATCCTGGCTACACCTTC

abundance: once
j_gene: TRBJ1-2
d_gene: .
v_gene: TRBV3-1/TRBV3-2
CDR3aa: CASSLAGLYGYTF
CDR3nt: TGTGCCAGCAGCCTCGCGGGGTTATATGGCTACACCTTC

abundance: once
j_gene: TRBJ2-7
d_gene: .
v_gene: TRBV19
CDR3aa: CASSLGYDEQYF
CDR3nt: TGTGCCAGTAGTCTGGGCTATGACGAGCAGTACTTC

abundance: .
j_gene: TRBJ1-1
d_gene: TRBD1
v_gene: TRBV5-8
CDR3aa: CASSRRTGGNTEAFF
CDR3nt: TGTGCCAGCAGCCGTAGGACAGGGGGTAACACTGAAGCTTTCTTT

abundance: .
j_gene: TRBJ2-5
d_gene: TRBD1
v_gene: TRBV5-1
CDR3aa: CASSLRTGSFTETQYF
CDR3nt: TGCGCCAGCAGCTTGAGGACAGGTTCGTTTACGGAGACCCAGTACTTC

abundance: few
j_gene: TRBJ2-1
d_gene: .
v_gene: TRBV14
CDR3aa: CASSPYGGASYNEQFF
CDR3nt: TGTGCCAGCAGCCCATACGGGGGAGCCTCCTACAATGAGCAGTTCTTC

abundance: .
j_gene: TRBJ1-2
d_gene: TRBD1
v_gene: TRBV9
CDR3aa: CASSVGPDRDYGYTF
CDR3nt: TGTGCCAGCAGCGTAGGGCCGGACAGGGACTATGGCTACACCTTC

abundance: .
j_gene: TRBJ1-6
d_gene: TRBD1
v_gene: TRBV9
CDR3aa: CASSKDRANYNSPLHF
CDR3nt: TGTGCCAGCAGCAAAGACAGGGCCAACTATAATTCACCCCTCCACTTT

abundance: .
j_gene: TRBJ2-3
d_gene: TRBD2
v_gene: TRBV3-1/TRBV3-2
CDR3aa: CASSQLGGDTQYF
CDR3nt: TGTGCCAGCAGCCAACTGGGGGGGGATACGCAGTATTTT

abundance: .
j_gene: TRBJ1-5
d_gene: .
v_gene: TRBV6-1
CDR3aa: CASSEMMYMGGRSNQPQHF
CDR3nt: TGTGCCAGCAGTGAAATGATGTATATGGGGGGGAGAAGCAATCAGCCCCAGCATTTT

abundance: once
j_gene: TRBJ2-7
d_gene: .
v_gene: TRBV6-5
CDR3aa: CASSRRQAAYEQYF
CDR3nt: TGTGCCAGCAGTAGAAGACAGGCCGCCTACGAGCAGTACTTC

abundance: .
j_gene: TRBJ2-1
d_gene: .
v_gene: TRBV4-1
CDR3aa: CASSQEAASLRNEQFF
CDR3nt: TGCGCCAGCAGCCAAGAGGCCGCTAGCCTGAGGAATGAGCAGTTCTTC

abundance: .
j_gene: TRBJ1-5
d_gene: .
v_gene: TRBV6-2/TRBV6-3
CDR3aa: CASSYQGYNQPQHF
CDR3nt: TGTGCCAGCAGTTACCAGGGGTACAATCAGCCCCAGCATTTT

abundance: once
j_gene: TRBJ2-7
d_gene: TRBD2
v_gene: TRBV19
CDR3aa: CASSRSGGPYEQYF
CDR3nt: TGTGCCAGTAGTCGCAGCGGGGGCCCTTACGAGCAGTACTTC

abundance: .
j_gene: TRBJ1-2
d_gene: .
v_gene: TRBV6-5
CDR3aa: CASSSQAIYGYTF
CDR3nt: TGTGCCAGCAGTTCGCAGGCGATTTATGGCTACACCTTC

abundance: few
j_gene: TRBJ1-5
d_gene: .
v_gene: TRBV27
CDR3aa: CASSLGGGGWPQHF
CDR3nt: TGTGCCAGCAGTTTGGGTGGCGGAGGATGGCCCCAGCATTTT

abundance: .
j_gene: TRBJ2-3
d_gene: .
v_gene: TRBV6-1
CDR3aa: CASSEITLGGQYF
CDR3nt: TGTGCCAGCAGTGAAATAACCCTCGGCGGGCAGTATTTT

abundance: .
j_gene: TRBJ2-7
d_gene: .
v_gene: TRBV5-1
CDR3aa: CASRRTDSYEQYF
CDR3nt: TGCGCCAGCAGAAGGACAGACAGCTACGAGCAGTACTTC

abundance: .
j_gene: TRBJ2-1
d_gene: .
v_gene: TRBV20-1
CDR3aa: CSARSYNEQFF
CDR3nt: TGCAGTGCTCGGAGCTACAATGAGCAGTTCTTC

abundance: .
j_gene: TRBJ2-3
d_gene: TRBD2
v_gene: TRBV9
CDR3aa: CASSAQARAGWETNTQYF
CDR3nt: TGTGCCAGCAGCGCTCAGGCCAGAGCGGGGTGGGAAACAAATACGCAGTATTTT

abundance: .
j_gene: TRBJ1-6
d_gene: TRBD1
v_gene: TRBV7-2
CDR3aa: CASSQTAGGRNSPLHF
CDR3nt: TGTGCCAGCAGCCAAACCGCAGGGGGTAGGAATTCACCCCTCCACTTT

abundance: .
j_gene: TRBJ1-3
d_gene: .
v_gene: TRBV4-2
CDR3aa: CASSQRVSLSSGNTIYF
CDR3nt: TGTGCCAGCAGCCAACGGGTTTCACTCAGCTCTGGAAACACCATATATTTT

abundance: .
j_gene: TRBJ1-6
d_gene: .
v_gene: TRBV6-5
CDR3aa: CASRTPGLNNSPLHF
CDR3nt: TGTGCCAGCAGGACTCCGGGACTGAATAATTCACCCCTCCACTTT

abundance: once
j_gene: TRBJ1-5
d_gene: .
v_gene: TRBV5-5
CDR3aa: CASSLSPGQPQHF
CDR3nt: TGTGCCAGCAGCTTGTCCCCGGGACAGCCCCAGCATTTT

abundance: few
j_gene: TRBJ1-5
d_gene: TRBD1
v_gene: TRBV19
CDR3aa: CASSIMQGARQPQHF
CDR3nt: TGTGCCAGTAGTATAATGCAGGGGGCTCGTCAGCCCCAGCATTTT

abundance: .
j_gene: TRBJ2-5
d_gene: .
v_gene: TRBV9
CDR3aa: CASSTGQQETQYF
CDR3nt: TGTGCCAGCAGCACCGGACAACAAGAGACCCAGTACTTC